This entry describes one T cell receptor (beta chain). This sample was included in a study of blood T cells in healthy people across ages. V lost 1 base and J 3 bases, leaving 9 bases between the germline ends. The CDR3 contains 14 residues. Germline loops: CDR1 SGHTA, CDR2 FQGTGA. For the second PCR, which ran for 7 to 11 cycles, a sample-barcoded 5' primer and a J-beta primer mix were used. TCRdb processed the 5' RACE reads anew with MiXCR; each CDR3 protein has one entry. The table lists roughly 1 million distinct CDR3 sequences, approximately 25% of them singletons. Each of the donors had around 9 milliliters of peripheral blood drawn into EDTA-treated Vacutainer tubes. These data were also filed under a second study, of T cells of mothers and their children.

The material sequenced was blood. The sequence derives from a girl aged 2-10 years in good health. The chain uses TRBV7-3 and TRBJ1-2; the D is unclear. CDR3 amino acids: CASSLSAEHYGYTF. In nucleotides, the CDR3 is TGTGCCAGCAGCTTAAGTGCCGAGCACTATGGCTACACCTTC.